There are many counts of the clone carrying this TCR beta chain. Its antigen remains unidentified. This specimen belongs to a study of regulatory T cells in long-lasting Graves disease. General study findings and limits: Persistent patients shared thousands of public clonotypes among themselves. Newly diagnosed patients shared fewer, at some 900.

Regarding time point: newly diagnosed GD, antithyroid drugs for less than 3 months. RNA extracted from PBMCs served as the sequencing template. Arm-PCR of CDR3 regions and iRepertoire HTBI primers were the basis on which TCR beta libraries were built. TCRdb called the multiplex PCR reads again in MiXCR, with one record for every CDR3 protein. The sample holds around 480,000 distinct CDR3 sequences, roughly 15% seen once. Germline-derived CDR1 and CDR2 are LGHDT and YNNKEL (reference sequence). The length of the CDR3 is 15 residues. V shed 0 bases and J shed 5 bases, with 12 bases lying between them. A further study also used this sample, focusing on T cells in Graves' hyperthyroidism and ophthalmopathy. That investigation notes: In making diagnoses, clinical symptoms, serum thyroxine and TRAb, thyroid ultrasound and orbital computed tomography were all used.

The sequence was collected from a woman in her forties or fifties with Graves disease. The sequencing here drew on peripheral blood mononuclear cells (PBMCs), taken at new diagnosis, from a patient treated with antithyroid drugs. This chain connects TRBV3-1 to TRBJ2-3; D may be TRBD1 (6 bases). CDR3: CASSQESGGRDTQYF. The CDR3 coding sequence is TGTGCCAGCAGCCAAGAAAGTGGGGGCCGAGATACGCAGTATTTT.